This T cell receptor beta chain was recovered during a study of response to subunit inactivated influenza vaccine. In TCRdb, the RT-PCR reads were re-called with MiXCR into one record per CDR3 protein. The data contain around 760,000 distinct CDR3 sequences, roughly 14% of them singletons. Germline V gene data show CDR1 as SGHAT and CDR2 as FQDESV (reference sequence). CDR3 length: 18 amino acids. With V trimmed by 4 bases and J by 4 bases, 10 bases remained unmatched. Turning to this clonotype: Its target is not known.

Study conclusions and caveats: Authors suggested that a seasonal influenza vaccination recruits few new T cells each time.

This TCR derives from a man aged 50 to 60 who received an inactivated influenza vaccine. The gene calls are TRBV11-1 and TRBJ2-3; 14 nucleotides agree with TRBD2. Source: PBMCs from blood, taken around 15 days before vaccination. This chain's CDR3 is CASSSLTGLAGVSDTQYF. Here the CDR3 DNA reads TGTGCCAGCAGCTCCTTAACGGGACTAGCGGGAGTTTCAGATACGCAGTATTTT.